The clone carrying this T cell receptor (beta chain) came up a few times. What it recognizes is unknown. This CDR3 spans 11 amino acids. In germline, CDR1 is SQVTM, CDR2 ANQGSEA. This specimen belongs to a study of T cells after yellow fever vaccination. TCRdb redid the calling of the 5' RACE reads with MiXCR, one entry per CDR3 protein. The data contain about 240,000 distinct CDR3 sequences, 6.9% of them singletons. Study observations and caveats: There was a small share of clonotypes that showed up in both the CD4 and CD8 compartments.

Specimen: CD4+ T cells sorted from PBMCs, collected 15 days after the yellow fever booster vaccination. The genes are TRBV29-1 and TRBJ2-7; 7 positions agree with TRBD1. This TCR was sampled from a man aged 25-40 years who received the YFV17D yellow fever vaccine. The CDR3 protein is CSAGTVYEQYF. The CDR3 coding sequence is TGCAGTGCCGGGACAGTCTACGAGCAGTACTTC.